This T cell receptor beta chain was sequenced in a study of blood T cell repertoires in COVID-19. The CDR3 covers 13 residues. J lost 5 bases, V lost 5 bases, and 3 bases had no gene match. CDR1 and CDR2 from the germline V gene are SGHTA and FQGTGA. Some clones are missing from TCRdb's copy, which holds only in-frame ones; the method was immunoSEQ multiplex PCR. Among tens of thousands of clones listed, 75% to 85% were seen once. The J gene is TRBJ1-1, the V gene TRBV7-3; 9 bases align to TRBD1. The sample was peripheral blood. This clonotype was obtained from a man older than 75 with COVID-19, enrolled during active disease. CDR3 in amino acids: CASSEQGATEAFF. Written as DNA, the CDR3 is TGTGCCAGCAGCGAACAGGGGGCGACTGAAGCTTTCTTT.